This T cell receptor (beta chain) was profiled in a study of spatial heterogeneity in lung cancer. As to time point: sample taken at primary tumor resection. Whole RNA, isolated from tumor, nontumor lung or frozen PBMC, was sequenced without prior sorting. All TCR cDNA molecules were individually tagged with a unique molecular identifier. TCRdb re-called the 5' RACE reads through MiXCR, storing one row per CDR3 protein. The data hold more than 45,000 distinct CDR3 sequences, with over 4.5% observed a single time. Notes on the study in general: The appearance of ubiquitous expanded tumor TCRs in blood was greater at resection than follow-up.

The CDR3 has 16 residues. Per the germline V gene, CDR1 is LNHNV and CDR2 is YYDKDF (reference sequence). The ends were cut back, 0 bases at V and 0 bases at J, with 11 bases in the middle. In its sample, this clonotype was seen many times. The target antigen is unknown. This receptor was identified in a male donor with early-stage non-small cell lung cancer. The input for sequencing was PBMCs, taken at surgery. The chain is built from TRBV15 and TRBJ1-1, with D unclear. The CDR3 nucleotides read TGTGCCACCAGCAGAGACGACACCTTCATGAACACTGAAGCTTTCTTT. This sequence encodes CATSRDDTFMNTEAFF. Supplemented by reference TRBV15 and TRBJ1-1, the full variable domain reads DAMVIQNPRYQVTQFGKPVTLSCSQTLNHNVMYWYQQKSSQAPKLLFHYYDKDFNNEADTPDNFQSRRPNTSFCFLDIRSPGLGDTAMYLCATSRDDTFMNTEAFFGQGTRLTVV.